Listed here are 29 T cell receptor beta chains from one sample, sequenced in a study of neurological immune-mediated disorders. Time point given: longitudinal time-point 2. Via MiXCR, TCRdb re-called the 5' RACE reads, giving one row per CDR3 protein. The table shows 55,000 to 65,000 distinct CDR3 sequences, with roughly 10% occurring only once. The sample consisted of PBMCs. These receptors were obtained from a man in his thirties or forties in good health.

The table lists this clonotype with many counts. The CDR3 loop is CSARTILEGNTEAFF. For the CDR3, the DNA is TGCAGTGCTAGAACTATTTTGGAGGGGAACACTGAAGCTTTCTTT. The rearrangement joins TRBV20-1 to TRBJ1-1; no reliable D call. CDR3 size: 15 residues. The germline V and J ends were trimmed by 2 bases and 1 base, with 14 bases remaining between them. CDR1 DFQATT and CDR2 SNEGSKA come from the germline V gene (reference sequence).

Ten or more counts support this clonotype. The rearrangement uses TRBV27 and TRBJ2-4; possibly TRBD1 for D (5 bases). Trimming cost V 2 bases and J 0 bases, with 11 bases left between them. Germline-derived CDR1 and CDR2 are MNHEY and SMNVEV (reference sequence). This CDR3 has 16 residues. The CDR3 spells CASSLKGATAKNIQYF. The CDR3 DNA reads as TGTGCCAGCAGTTTAAAAGGGGCTACAGCCAAAAACATTCAGTACTTC.

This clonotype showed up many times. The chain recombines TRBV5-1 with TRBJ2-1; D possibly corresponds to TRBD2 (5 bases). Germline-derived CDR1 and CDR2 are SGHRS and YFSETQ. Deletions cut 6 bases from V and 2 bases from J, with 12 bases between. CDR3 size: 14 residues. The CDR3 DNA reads TGCGCCAGCAAGAAGAGGGCTGCCTACAATGAGCAGTTCTTC. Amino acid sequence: CASKKRAAYNEQFF.

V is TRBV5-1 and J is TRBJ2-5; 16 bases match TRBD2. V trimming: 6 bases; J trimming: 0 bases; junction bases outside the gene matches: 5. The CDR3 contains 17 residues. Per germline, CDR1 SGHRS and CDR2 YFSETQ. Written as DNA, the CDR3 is TGCGCCAGCAAGGGACTAGCGGGAGGGAAGTACCAAGAGACCCAGTACTTC. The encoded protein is CASKGLAGGKYQETQYF.

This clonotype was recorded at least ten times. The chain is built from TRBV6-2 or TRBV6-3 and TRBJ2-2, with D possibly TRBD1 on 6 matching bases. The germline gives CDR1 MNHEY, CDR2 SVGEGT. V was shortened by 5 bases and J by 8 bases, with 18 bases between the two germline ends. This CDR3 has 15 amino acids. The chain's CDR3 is CASSINTGFTGELFF. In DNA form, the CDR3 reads TGTGCCAGCAGTATAAACACAGGGTTTACGGGGGAGCTGTTTTTT.

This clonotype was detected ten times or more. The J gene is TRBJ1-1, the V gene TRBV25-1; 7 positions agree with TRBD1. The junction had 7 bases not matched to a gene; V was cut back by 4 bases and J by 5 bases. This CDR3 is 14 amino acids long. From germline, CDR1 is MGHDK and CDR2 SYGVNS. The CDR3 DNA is TGTGCCAGCAGTGGACGACAGGGTGGTACTGAAGCTTTCTTT. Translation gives CASSGRQGGTEAFF.

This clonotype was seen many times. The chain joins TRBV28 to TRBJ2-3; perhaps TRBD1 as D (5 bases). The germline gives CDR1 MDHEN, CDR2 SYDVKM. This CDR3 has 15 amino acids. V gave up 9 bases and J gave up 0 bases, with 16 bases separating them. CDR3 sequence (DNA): TGTGCCAGATTAAGGCGACGACAGAGCACAGATACGCAGTATTTT. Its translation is CARLRRRQSTDTQYF. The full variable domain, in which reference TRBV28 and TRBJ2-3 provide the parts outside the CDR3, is DVKVTQSSRYLVKRTGEKVFLECVQDMDHENMFWYRQDPGLGLRLIYFSYDVKMKEKGDIPEGYSVSREKKERFSLILESASTNQTSMYLCARLRRRQSTDTQYFGPGTRLTVL.

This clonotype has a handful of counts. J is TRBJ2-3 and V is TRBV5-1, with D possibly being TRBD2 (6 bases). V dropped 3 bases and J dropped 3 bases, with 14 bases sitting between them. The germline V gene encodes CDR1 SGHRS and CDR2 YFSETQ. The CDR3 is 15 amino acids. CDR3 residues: CASSSGLSVTDTQYF. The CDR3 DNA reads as TGCGCCAGCAGCTCGGGACTTAGTGTGACAGATACGCAGTATTTT.

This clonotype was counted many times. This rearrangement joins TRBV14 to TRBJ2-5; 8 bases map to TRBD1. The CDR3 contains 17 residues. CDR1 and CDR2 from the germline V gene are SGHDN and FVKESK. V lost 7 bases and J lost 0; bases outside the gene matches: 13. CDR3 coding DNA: TGTGCCAGCACCCGACAGGGGAATCCCCCGTACCAAGAGACCCAGTACTTC. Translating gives CASTRQGNPPYQETQYF.

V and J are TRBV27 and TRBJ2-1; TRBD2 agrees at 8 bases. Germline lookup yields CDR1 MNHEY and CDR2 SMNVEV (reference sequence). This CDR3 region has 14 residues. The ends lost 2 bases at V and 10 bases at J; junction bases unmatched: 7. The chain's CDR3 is CASSLTGLAIEQFF. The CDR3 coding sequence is TGTGCCAGCAGTTTAACAGGACTAGCTATCGAGCAGTTCTTC.

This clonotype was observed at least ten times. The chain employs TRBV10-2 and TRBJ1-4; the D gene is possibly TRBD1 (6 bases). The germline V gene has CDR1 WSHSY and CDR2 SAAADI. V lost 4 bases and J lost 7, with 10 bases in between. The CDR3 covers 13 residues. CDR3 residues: CASSVQGGEKLFF. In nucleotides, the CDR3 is TGCGCCAGCAGTGTACAGGGTGGTGAAAAACTGTTTTTT.

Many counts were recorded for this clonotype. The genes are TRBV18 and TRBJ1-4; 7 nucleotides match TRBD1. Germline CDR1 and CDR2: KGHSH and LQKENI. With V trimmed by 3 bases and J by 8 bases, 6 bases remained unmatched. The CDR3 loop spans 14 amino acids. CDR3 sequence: CASSPRQGGEKLFF. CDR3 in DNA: TGTGCCAGCTCACCGCGACAGGGTGGCGAAAAACTGTTTTTT.

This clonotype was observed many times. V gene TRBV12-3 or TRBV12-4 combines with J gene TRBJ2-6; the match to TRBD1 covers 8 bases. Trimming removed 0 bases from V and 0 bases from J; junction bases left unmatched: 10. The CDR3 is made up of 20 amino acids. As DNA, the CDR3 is TGTGCCAGCAGTTTAGCGCCCTGGACAGGGTCAAACTCTGGGGCCAACGTCCTGACTTTC. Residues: CASSLAPWTGSNSGANVLTF.

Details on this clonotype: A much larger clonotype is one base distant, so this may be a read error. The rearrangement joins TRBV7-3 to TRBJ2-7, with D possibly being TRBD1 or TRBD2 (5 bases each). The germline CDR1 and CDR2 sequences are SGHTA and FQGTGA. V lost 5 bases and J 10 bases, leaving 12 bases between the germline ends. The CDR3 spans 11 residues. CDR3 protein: CASSERRDQYF. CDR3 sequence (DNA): TGTGCCAGCAGCGAGAGACGGGACCAGTACTTC. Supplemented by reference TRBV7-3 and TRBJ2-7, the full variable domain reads GAGVSQTPSNKVTEKGKYVELRCDPISGHTALYWYRQSLGQGPEFLIYFQGTGAADDSGLPNDRFFAVRPEGSVSTLKIQRTERGDSAVYLCASSERRDQYFGPGTRLTVT.

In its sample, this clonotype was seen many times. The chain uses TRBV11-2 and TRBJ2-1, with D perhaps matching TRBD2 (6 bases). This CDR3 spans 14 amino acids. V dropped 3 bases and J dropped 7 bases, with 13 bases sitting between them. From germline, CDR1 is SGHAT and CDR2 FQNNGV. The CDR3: CASSFGTYLNEQFF. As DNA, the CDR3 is TGTGCCAGCAGCTTCGGGACTTACTTAAATGAGCAGTTCTTC.

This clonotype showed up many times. The DNA of the CDR3 is TGCAGTGCTAGAGATGGACTAGCGGAGGGAGAGCAGTTCTTC. It yields the protein CSARDGLAEGEQFF. This chain uses TRBV20-1 with TRBJ2-1; 10 nucleotides agree with TRBD2. Losses at the gene ends were 0 bases for V and 10 bases for J; bases not matched to a gene: 6. The CDR3 loop spans 14 amino acids. CDR1 DFQATT and CDR2 SNEGSKA come from the germline V gene (reference sequence).

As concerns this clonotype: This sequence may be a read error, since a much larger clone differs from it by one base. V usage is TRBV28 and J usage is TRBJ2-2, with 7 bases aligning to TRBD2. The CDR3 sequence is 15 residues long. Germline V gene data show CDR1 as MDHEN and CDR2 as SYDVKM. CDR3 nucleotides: TGTGCCAGCGGGAGGGCTGTTTTGGGCACCGGGGAGCAGTTTTTT. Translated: CASGRAVLGTGEQFF.

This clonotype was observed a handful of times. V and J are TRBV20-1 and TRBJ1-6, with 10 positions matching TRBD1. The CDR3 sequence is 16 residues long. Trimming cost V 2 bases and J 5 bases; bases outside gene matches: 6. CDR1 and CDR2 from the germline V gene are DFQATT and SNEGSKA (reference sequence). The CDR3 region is CSARKTGGLDNSPLHF. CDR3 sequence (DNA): TGCAGTGCTAGAAAGACAGGGGGCCTCGATAATTCACCCCTCCACTTT.

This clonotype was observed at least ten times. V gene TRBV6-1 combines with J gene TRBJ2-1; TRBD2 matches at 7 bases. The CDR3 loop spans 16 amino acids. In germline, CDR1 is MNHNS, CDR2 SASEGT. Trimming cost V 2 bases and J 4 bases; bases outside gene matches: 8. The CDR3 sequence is CASSEHGLGLYNEQFF. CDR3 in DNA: TGTGCCAGCAGTGAACACGGACTAGGACTTTACAATGAGCAGTTCTTC.

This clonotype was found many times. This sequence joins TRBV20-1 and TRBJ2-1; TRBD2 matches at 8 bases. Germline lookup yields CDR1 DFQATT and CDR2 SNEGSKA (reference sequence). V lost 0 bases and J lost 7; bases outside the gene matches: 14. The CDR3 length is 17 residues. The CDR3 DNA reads TGCAGTGCTAGAGATCTCACGGACTCCCGGGGGGGGAATGAGCAGTTCTTC. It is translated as CSARDLTDSRGGNEQFF.

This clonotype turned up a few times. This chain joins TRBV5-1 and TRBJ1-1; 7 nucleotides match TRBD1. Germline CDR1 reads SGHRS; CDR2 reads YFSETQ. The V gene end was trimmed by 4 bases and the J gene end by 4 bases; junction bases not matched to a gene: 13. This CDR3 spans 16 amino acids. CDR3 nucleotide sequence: TGCGCCAGCAGCCCAAACTGGGACAGTACTGGCACTGAAGCTTTCTTT. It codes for CASSPNWDSTGTEAFF.

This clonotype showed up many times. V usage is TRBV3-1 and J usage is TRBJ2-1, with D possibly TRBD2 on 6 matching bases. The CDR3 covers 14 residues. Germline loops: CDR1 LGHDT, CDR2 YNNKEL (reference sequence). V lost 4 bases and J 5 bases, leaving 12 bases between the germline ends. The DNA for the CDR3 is TGTGCCAGCAGCCCTCAGGTAGCGGACAATGAGCAGTTCTTC. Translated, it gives CASSPQVADNEQFF.

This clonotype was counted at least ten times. The CDR3 spells CASSLELAGPSYEQYF. CDR3 bases: TGCGCCAGCAGCTTGGAACTAGCGGGACCCTCCTACGAGCAGTACTTC. The chain carries TRBV5-1 and TRBJ2-7; 10 bases map to TRBD2. Germline trimming cut 0 bases from V and 0 bases from J; bases unmatched to any gene: 3. Germline V gene sequence: CDR1 SGHRS, CDR2 YFSETQ. The CDR3 sequence is 16 residues long.

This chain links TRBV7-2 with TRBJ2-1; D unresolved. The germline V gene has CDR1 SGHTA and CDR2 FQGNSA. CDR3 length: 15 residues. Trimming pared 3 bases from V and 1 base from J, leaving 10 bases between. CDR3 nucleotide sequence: TGTGCCAGCAGCTTCTCTCTTGGATCCTACAATGAGCAGTTCTTC. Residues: CASSFSLGSYNEQFF. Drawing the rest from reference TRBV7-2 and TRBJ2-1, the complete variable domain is GAGVSQSPSNKVTEKGKDVELRCDPISGHTALYWYRQSLGQGLEFLIYFQGNSAPDKSGLPSDRFSAERTGGSVSTLTIQRTQQEDSAVYLCASSFSLGSYNEQFFGPGTRLTVL.

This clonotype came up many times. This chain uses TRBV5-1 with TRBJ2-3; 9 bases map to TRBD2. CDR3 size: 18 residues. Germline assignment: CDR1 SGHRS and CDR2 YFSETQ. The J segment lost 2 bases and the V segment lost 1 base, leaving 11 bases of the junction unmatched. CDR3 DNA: TGCGCCAGCAGCTTGTGGGGGGGACTAGCAGAGTCCACAGATACGCAGTATTTT. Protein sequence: CASSLWGGLAESTDTQYF.

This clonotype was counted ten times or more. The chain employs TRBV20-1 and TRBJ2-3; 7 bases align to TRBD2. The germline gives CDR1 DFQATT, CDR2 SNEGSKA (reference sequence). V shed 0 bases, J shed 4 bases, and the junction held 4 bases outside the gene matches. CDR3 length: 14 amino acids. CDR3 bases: TGCAGTGCTAGAGAGGCGGGAGCTCCAGATACGCAGTATTTT. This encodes CSAREAGAPDTQYF.

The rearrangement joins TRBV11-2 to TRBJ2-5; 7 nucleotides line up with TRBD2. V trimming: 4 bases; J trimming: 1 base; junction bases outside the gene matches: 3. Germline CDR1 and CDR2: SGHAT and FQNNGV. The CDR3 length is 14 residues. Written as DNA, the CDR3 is TGTGCCAGCAGCTCCAGGACTAGCCAAGAGACCCAGTACTTC. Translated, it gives CASSSRTSQETQYF. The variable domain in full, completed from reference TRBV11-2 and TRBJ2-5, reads EAGVAQSPRYKIIEKRQSVAFWCNPISGHATLYWYQQILGQGPKLLIQFQNNGVVDDSQLPKDRFSAERLKGVDSTLKIQPAKLEDSAVYLCASSSRTSQETQYFGPGTRLLVL.

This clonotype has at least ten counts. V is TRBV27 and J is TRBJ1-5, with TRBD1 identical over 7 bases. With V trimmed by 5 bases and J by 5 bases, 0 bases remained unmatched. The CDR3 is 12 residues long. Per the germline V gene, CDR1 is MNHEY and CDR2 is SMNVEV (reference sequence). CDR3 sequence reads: CASSDRDQPQHF. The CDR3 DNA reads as TGTGCCAGCAGTGACAGGGATCAGCCCCAGCATTTT.

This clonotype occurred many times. CDR3 nucleotides: TGTGCCACCAGTGACCCTGGACTAGCGGGAGGGTCTTACAATGAGCAGTTCTTC. Amino acid sequence: CATSDPGLAGGSYNEQFF. The chain couples TRBV24-1 to TRBJ2-1; 15 bases fit TRBD2. J gave up 4 bases and V 4 bases, and 7 bases lay outside the gene matches. The CDR3 consists of 18 residues. Germline V lookup: CDR1 KGHDR, CDR2 SFDVKD.